The T cell receptor beta chain under discussion was sequenced for a study of molecular identifiers for immune sequencing clone quantification. The study, taken as a whole, reports: Clones with over 20 RNA copies captured over 99% of effector molecules but under 1% of naive ones.

TCRdb reanalysed the PCR reads using MiXCR and keeps one entry per CDR3 protein. The sample holds roughly 40,000 distinct CDR3 sequences; roughly 24% are singletons and the top ten take more than 0.75%. This clonotype was observed at least ten times. Its antigen is unknown. The source is a human donor in good health. Some libraries in this study had Jurkat cell RNA spiked in. Material for sequencing was naive CD8+ T cells from blood, with Jurkat cell RNA spiked in. Documented subset: FACS-sorted CD8+CD4-CCR7+CD45RA+ naive T cells.

The CDR3 spells CASSSQRGTSGLSSTDTQYF. In nucleotides, the CDR3 is TGTGCCAGCAGCTCCCAAAGGGGGACTAGCGGGTTATCTAGCACAGATACGCAGTATTTT. This chain joins TRBV28 and TRBJ2-3; 12 bases are a match to TRBD2. The CDR3 sequence is 20 residues long. V lost 6 bases and J lost 0; bases outside the gene matches: 16. Looked up from germline, CDR1 is MDHEN and CDR2 is SYDVKM. Complete variable domain (other parts from reference TRBV28 and TRBJ2-3): DVKVTQSSRYLVKRTGEKVFLECVQDMDHENMFWYRQDPGLGLRLIYFSYDVKMKEKGDIPEGYSVSREKKERFSLILESASTNQTSMYLCASSSQRGTSGLSSTDTQYFGPGTRLTVL.